Listed below are T cell receptor beta chains from one sample, sequenced in a study of blood T cell repertoires in COVID-19. TCRdb's table, derived via immunoSEQ multiplex PCR, lists solely in-frame clones and lacks some. The table includes about 170,000 clones, about 83% detected once. Sequenced input: peripheral blood. The receptors stem from an elderly woman with acute or convalescent COVID-19. Each CDR3 is given with its conserved first and last residue. Each record gives: J gene, clone size, V gene, D gene, CDR3 DNA, CDR3 protein. The D gene is left open where the match is weak. Rows may omit the clone size; those that give it use once, few, many or a size class.

TRBJ2-7,few,TRBV2,.,TGTGCCAGCAGTGATCACAGGTTTAGCGAGCAGTACTTC,CASSDHRFSEQYF
TRBJ1-1,once,TRBV28,.,TGTGCCAGCAGTTCTAGTAGCACTGAAGCTTTCTTT,CASSSSSTEAFF
TRBJ1-6,.,TRBV10-3,.,TGTGCCATCAGTTTTACCGACCCTTCGCGGGATAATTCACCCCTCCACTTT,CAISFTDPSRDNSPLHF
TRBJ1-1,once,TRBV27,.,TGTGCCAGCAGTTTAATCTCTCCGAACACTGAAGCTTTCTTT,CASSLISPNTEAFF
TRBJ2-1,.,TRBV12-3/TRBV12-4,.,TGTGCCAGCAGCCCGAACAGGGATGAGCAGTTCTTC,CASSPNRDEQFF
TRBJ2-7,.,TRBV6-6,.,TGTGCCAGCAACCAACAGTCATACAGCTCCTACGAGCAGTACTTC,CASNQQSYSSYEQYF
TRBJ2-1,.,TRBV10-3,TRBD1,TGTGCCATCCGGACAGGGGTCAACAATGAGCAGTTCTTC,CAIRTGVNNEQFF
TRBJ1-1,.,TRBV21-1,.,TGTGCCAGCAGCAAATTGTGTGTTTCTTATGGGGCTGAGAACACTGAAGCTTTCTTT,CASSKLCVSYGAENTEAFF
TRBJ2-5,.,TRBV7-9,.,TGTGCCAGCAGCCCGCGGTCTACAGGGTTACAAGAGACCCAGTACTTC,CASSPRSTGLQETQYF
TRBJ1-3,few,TRBV6-6,.,TGTGCCAGCAGTCAGGGAGTCTCTGGAAACACCATATATTTT,CASSQGVSGNTIYF
TRBJ2-6,.,TRBV18,TRBD1,TGTGCCAGCTCACCACAGGGACAGCTCTCTGGGGCCAACGTCCTGACTTTC,CASSPQGQLSGANVLTF
TRBJ1-4,.,TRBV10-3,TRBD1,TGTGCCATCAGTGGATTTCCGGGACAGGGTGAAAAACTGTTTTTT,CAISGFPGQGEKLFF
TRBJ1-2,.,TRBV30,.,TGTGCCTGGAGTGGGCTGGATGGCTACACCTTC,CAWSGLDGYTF
TRBJ2-3,.,TRBV19,TRBD1,TGTGCCAGTAGTTTTACAACCGGGACAGGTATCGATACGCAGTATTTT,CASSFTTGTGIDTQYF
TRBJ2-1,.,TRBV24-1,TRBD1,TGTGCCACCAGTGATTTTACTCTCTCCAGGACAGGAGTATACCACAATGAGCAGTTCTTC,CATSDFTLSRTGVYHNEQFF
TRBJ1-6,.,TRBV6-5,.,TGTGCCAGCAGTTACACGGCCTATAATTCACCCCTCCACTTT,CASSYTAYNSPLHF
TRBJ2-5,.,TRBV12-3/TRBV12-4,.,TGTGCCTCCCGGGGTAGCGCGGGGACCCAGTACTTC,CASRGSAGTQYF
TRBJ1-5,.,TRBV19,TRBD1,TGTGCCAGTAGTGTCCAGAGGCACAGGGGGCCCCAGCATTTT,CASSVQRHRGPQHF
TRBJ1-1,once,TRBV2,.,TGTGCCAGTAGACGGGAGAACACTGAAGCTTTCTTT,CASRRENTEAFF
TRBJ2-7,once,TRBV7-8,.,TGTGCCAGCAGCTTATCCGCGGGAATGGGCTACGAGCAGTACTTC,CASSLSAGMGYEQYF
TRBJ1-1,.,TRBV5-4,.,TGTGCCAGCAGCCCCGAGGCGGTAACTGAAGCTTTCTTT,CASSPEAVTEAFF
TRBJ2-5,.,TRBV2,.,TGTGCCAGCAGTGAACTAGACAGGTCCGAGTACTTC,CASSELDRSEYF
TRBJ2-3,.,TRBV4-1,.,TGCGCCAGCAGCCAAGAGCGGGGAGATACGCAGTATTTT,CASSQERGDTQYF
TRBJ1-5,.,TRBV24-1,TRBD1,TGTGCCACCAGTGATTCCCGGGACAGACCTCAGCCCCAGCATTTT,CATSDSRDRPQPQHF
TRBJ2-3,few,TRBV12-3/TRBV12-4,.,TGTGCCAGCAGTTTCCAAAGCACAGATACGCAGTATTTT,CASSFQSTDTQYF
TRBJ1-2,.,TRBV6-2/TRBV6-3,TRBD1,TGTGCCAGCAGTTACAACGGACAGGGAAGGGGCTATGGCTACACCTTC,CASSYNGQGRGYGYTF
TRBJ2-7,.,TRBV28,TRBD1,TGTGCCAGCAGTTTATCCGGGACAGTCCGTAACGAGCAGTACTTC,CASSLSGTVRNEQYF
TRBJ1-2,few,TRBV5-4,.,TGTGCCAGCAGCTTGGGAGGATCCCCCAACGGCTACACCTTC,CASSLGGSPNGYTF
TRBJ1-2,.,TRBV4-3,.,TGCGCCAGCAGCCGGGGTTTAGGGGACTATGGCTACACCTTC,CASSRGLGDYGYTF